The clone carrying this TCR beta chain was observed a handful of times. The CDR3 covers 15 residues. V shed 6 bases, J shed 2 bases, and the junction held 7 bases outside the gene matches. The V gene's germline CDR1 is SNHLY and CDR2 FYNNEI. Only in-frame clones appear in the TCRdb table, and some are missing; sequencing was by immunoSEQ multiplex PCR. The repertoire holds 900,000 to 1,200,000 clones, approximately 78% seen once, with 0.55% to 0.7% in the top ten. The sample originates from a study of shared clonotypes between healthy human individuals. This chain connects TRBV2 to TRBJ1-5; 7 nucleotides line up with TRBD1. Specimen: memory CD4+ T cells from PBMCs. Subset denoted: CD45RA-negative fraction. The sequence came from a man between 18 and 35 years old in good health. Some clones in this sample may be carry-over from other donors' samples. The CDR3 nucleotides are TGTGCCAGCAGCCCCGACAGGGTTGGCAATCAGCCCCAGCATTTT. It translates to CASSPDRVGNQPQHF.